Each of the 25 T cell receptor beta chains below was sequenced from the same sample in a study of shared clonotypes between healthy human individuals. Assay used: immunoSEQ multiplex PCR; TCRdb lists only in-frame clones, some missing. This table holds about 490,000 clones, less than 80% found once. Material for sequencing was PBMCs. All receptors come from a woman in her thirties or forties in good health. Some clones in this sample may be carry-over from other donors' samples.

The chain employs TRBV5-4 and TRBJ1-3; D is undetermined. CDR1 and CDR2 from the germline V gene are SGHNT and YYREEE (reference sequence). The CDR3 is 17 residues long. Trimming stripped 6 bases from V and 2 bases from J, with 21 bases between. The CDR3 DNA is TGTGCCAGCACCGATTTGGGCCCTGCTGGGACTGGAAACACCATATATTTT. Translation gives CASTDLGPAGTGNTIYF.

The table lists this clone with a count of one. The chain links TRBV28 to TRBJ1-4; TRBD1 aligns across 7 bases. Losses at the gene ends were 5 bases for V and 5 bases for J; bases not matched to a gene: 8. Germline V lookup: CDR1 MDHEN, CDR2 SYDVKM. The CDR3 extends over 15 amino acids. The CDR3 sequence is CASSGGTAGNEKLFF. The CDR3 DNA reads as TGTGCCAGCAGTGGGGGGACAGCGGGGAATGAAAAACTGTTTTTT.

The chain joins TRBV6-1 to TRBJ1-1, with TRBD1 matching over 7 bases. V shed 5 bases and J 0 bases; nucleotides not matched to a gene: 6. This CDR3 spans 15 amino acids. The germline V gene has CDR1 MNHNS and CDR2 SASEGT. CDR3 sequence (DNA): TGTGCCAGCAGTCCCCGGGGACAGATGAACACTGAAGCTTTCTTT. Amino acids: CASSPRGQMNTEAFF.

The V call is TRBV10-3, the J call TRBJ1-3; the match to TRBD1 covers 8 bases. This CDR3 is 16 amino acids long. Germline CDR1 and CDR2: ENHRY and SYGVKD. V lost 6 bases and J lost 2; bases outside the gene matches: 9. As DNA, the CDR3 is TGTGCCATCAGACCACTGGACAGGGTAGCTGGAAACACCATATATTTT. Protein sequence: CAIRPLDRVAGNTIYF.

V gene TRBV11-2 combines with J gene TRBJ2-7, with D uncertain. The germline CDR1 and CDR2 sequences are SGHAT and FQNNGV. V was pared by 4 bases and J by 0 bases, with 16 bases between. CDR3 size: 16 residues. For the CDR3, the DNA is TGTGCCAGCAGCTGGACCGCCAGCTTAGGCTCCTACGAGCAGTACTTC. Protein: CASSWTASLGSYEQYF.

This clone appeared once. The V and J genes are TRBV10-3 and TRBJ2-5; TRBD2 aligns across 10 bases. CDR3 length: 14 amino acids. Germline trimming cut 6 bases from V and 3 bases from J; bases unmatched to any gene: 4. Per germline, CDR1 ENHRY and CDR2 SYGVKD. Here the CDR3 DNA reads TGTGCCATCAGGACCGGGACTAGCGAAGAGACCCAGTACTTC. Its protein product is CAIRTGTSEETQYF.

Remarks on this clone: Other DNA sequences in this sample translate to the same CDR3. The chain uses TRBV5-4 and TRBJ2-5, with D hard to call. The CDR3 extends over 15 amino acids. The germline V gene encodes CDR1 SGHNT and CDR2 YYREEE (reference sequence). V was cut by 0 bases and J by 2 bases, with 11 bases left in between. CDR3 coding DNA: TGTGCCAGCAGCTTGGGCGGCGCCCGACAAGAGACCCAGTACTTC. Encoded protein: CASSLGGARQETQYF.

A few counts support this clone. V and J are TRBV7-2 and TRBJ2-7; tentative D call: TRBD2 (6 bases). Trimming pared 8 bases from V and 2 bases from J, leaving 10 bases between. The germline V gene encodes CDR1 SGHTA and CDR2 FQGNSA. This CDR3 comprises 12 residues. Here the CDR3 reads CASGRGTYEQYF. In DNA form, the CDR3 reads TGTGCCAGCGGGCGGGGAACCTACGAGCAGTACTTC.

V and J are TRBV5-1 and TRBJ1-2; no clear D. Trimming left V 0 bases short and J 2 bases short, with 8 bases between. The CDR3 extends over 14 amino acids. Germline V gene data show CDR1 as SGHRS and CDR2 as YFSETQ. CDR3 coding DNA: TGCGCCAGCAGCTTGGTCCAGAGCAACTATGGCTACACCTTC. Translation: CASSLVQSNYGYTF.

V and J are TRBV5-1 and TRBJ1-2; TRBD1 aligns across 7 bases. Germline values: CDR1 SGHRS, CDR2 YFSETQ. The CDR3 covers 15 residues. Trimming cost V 2 bases and J 2 bases; bases outside gene matches: 6. CDR3 sequence reads: CASSFYRGGNYGYTF. Written as DNA, the CDR3 is TGCGCCAGCAGCTTTTACAGGGGAGGGAACTATGGCTACACCTTC.

In its sample, this clone was seen once. CDR3 DNA sequence: TGTGCCAGCACCACTCCCGAACGGACGGTAATACCTGTAACCTACGAGCAGTACTTC. Residues: CASTTPERTVIPVTYEQYF. The rearrangement links TRBV28 to TRBJ2-7; D unresolved. The germline gives CDR1 MDHEN, CDR2 SYDVKM. The V end lost 7 bases, the J end lost 2 bases, and 30 bases lay between the germline ends. This CDR3 has 19 amino acids.

The rearrangement uses TRBV28 and TRBJ2-6; the D is unclear. Germline loops: CDR1 MDHEN, CDR2 SYDVKM. The CDR3 extends over 15 amino acids. Trimming removed 4 bases from V and 0 bases from J, with 7 bases in between. CDR3 amino acids: CASSSPLSGANVLTF. The CDR3 nucleotides are TGTGCCAGCAGTTCCCCCCTCTCTGGGGCCAACGTCCTGACTTTC.

As to this clone: At one boundary the junction diverges from the germline segment, which might be a read error. V usage is TRBV30 and J usage is TRBJ1-1; TRBD1 matches 7 bases. In germline, CDR1 is GTSNPN, CDR2 SVGIG (reference sequence). The CDR3 spans 13 residues. CDR3 loop: CAWGDRAYTEAFF. The CDR3 DNA follows: TGTGCCTGGGGCGACAGGGCCTACACTGAAGCCTTCTTT. Supplemented by reference TRBV30 and TRBJ1-1, the full variable domain reads SQTIHQWPATLVQPVGSPLSLECTVEGTSNPNLYWYRQAAGRGLQLLFYSVGIGQISSEVPQNLSASRPQDRQFILSSKKLLLSDSGFYLCAWGDRAYTEAFFGQGTRLTVV.

The chain's CDR3 is CASKREGPLDTQYF. Written as DNA, the CDR3 is TGCGCCAGTAAGCGGGAGGGCCCATTAGATACGCAGTATTTT. V gene TRBV5-1 combines with J gene TRBJ2-3; 10 positions match TRBD2. J was trimmed by 5 bases and V by 8 bases; bases with no gene match: 8. Germline lookup yields CDR1 SGHRS and CDR2 YFSETQ. The length of the CDR3 is 14 residues.

This clone was detected only once. The V call is TRBV7-2, the J call TRBJ2-2; D is uncertain. Germline V gene lookup returns CDR1 SGHTA and CDR2 FQGNSA. The ends were cut back, 5 bases at V and 4 bases at J, with 17 bases in the middle. This CDR3 is built from 16 residues. The CDR3 bases are TGTGCCAGCAGCCCCCGAAACCGACGGATCACCGGGGAGCTGTTTTTT. Amino acids: CASSPRNRRITGELFF.

This chain joins TRBV27 and TRBJ2-3; D unclear. Germline loops: CDR1 MNHEY, CDR2 SMNVEV (reference sequence). The CDR3 runs to 14 residues. The ends were cut back, 4 bases at V and 3 bases at J, with 11 bases in the middle. This CDR3 reads CASSSIKLTDTQYF. Written as DNA, the CDR3 is TGTGCCAGCAGTTCCATCAAGTTAACAGATACGCAGTATTTT.

This clone occurred a few times. CDR3 DNA sequence: TGCAGCGTTGTACAGGTTAACTATGGCTACACCTTC. It translates to CSVVQVNYGYTF. The chain links TRBV29-1 to TRBJ1-2; maybe TRBD1 (5 bases). V lost 4 bases to trimming and J lost 1 base, with 7 bases between them. Germline assignment: CDR1 SQVTM and CDR2 ANQGSEA. The length of the CDR3 is 12 residues. The entire variable domain, with the rest obtained from reference TRBV29-1 and TRBJ1-2, is as follows: SAVISQKPSRDICQRGTSLTIQCQVDSQVTMMFWYRQQPGQSLTLIATANQGSEATYESGFVIDKFPISRPNLTFSTLTVSNMSPEDSSIYLCSVVQVNYGYTFGSGTRLTVV.

This sequence joins TRBV5-1 and TRBJ2-5, with 14 nucleotides matching TRBD2. Germline V lookup: CDR1 SGHRS, CDR2 YFSETQ. J gave up 1 base and V 4 bases, and 3 bases lay outside the gene matches. CDR3 length: 16 residues. The CDR3 DNA is TGCGCCAGCAGCATCGGGACTAGCGGGGGCCAAGAGACCCAGTACTTC. Amino acid sequence: CASSIGTSGGQETQYF.

Points on this clone: The same CDR3 arises from other DNA sequences in this sample as well. The chain joins TRBV10-1 to TRBJ1-1, with 8 bases identical to TRBD1. Trimming cost V 5 bases and J 4 bases; bases outside gene matches: 6. CDR1 and CDR2 (germline): WNHNN, SYGVQD (reference sequence). The CDR3 covers 14 residues. The CDR3 DNA is TGCGCCAGCAGTACGGACAGGGTGGCCACTGAAGCTTTCTTT. It is translated as CASSTDRVATEAFF.

The chain carries TRBV15 and TRBJ2-3; the D gene is possibly TRBD2 (6 bases). The V end lost 1 base, the J end lost 2 bases, and 10 bases lay between the germline ends. CDR3 length: 15 residues. The germline V gene encodes CDR1 LNHNV and CDR2 YYDKDF (reference sequence). The CDR3 DNA follows: TGTGCCACCAGCAGAGGACTAGACCCCACAGATACGCAGTATTTT. As protein: CATSRGLDPTDTQYF.

The V gene is TRBV29-1, the J gene TRBJ1-2; TRBD1 matches at 7 bases. Germline V CDR1 and CDR2: SQVTM, ANQGSEA. The CDR3 has 11 residues. Losses at the gene ends were 4 bases for V and 7 bases for J; bases not matched to a gene: 3. This CDR3 is CSVGGTAGYTF. The CDR3 bases are TGCAGCGTTGGAGGGACAGCTGGCTACACCTTC.

The chain is built from TRBV14 and TRBJ2-2, with 10 positions matching TRBD2. With V trimmed by 4 bases and J by 6 bases, 2 bases remained unmatched. Germline V gene data show CDR1 as SGHDN and CDR2 as FVKESK. The CDR3 is 14 residues long. This CDR3 reads CASSLLAGAGELFF. Here the CDR3 DNA reads TGTGCCAGCAGCCTTCTAGCGGGAGCCGGGGAGCTGTTTTTT.

This chain links TRBV30 with TRBJ2-7, with 7 bases matching TRBD1. Germline assignment: CDR1 GTSNPN and CDR2 SVGIG (reference sequence). The CDR3 has 12 residues. The V and J ends lost 5 bases and 4 bases, in that order; junction bases with no gene match: 5. CDR3 in amino acids: CAWGQAIYEQYF. Here the CDR3 DNA reads TGTGCCTGGGGACAGGCGATTTACGAGCAGTACTTC. Using reference TRBV30 and TRBJ2-7 for the parts outside the CDR3, the full variable domain is SQTIHQWPATLVQPVGSPLSLECTVEGTSNPNLYWYRQAAGRGLQLLFYSVGIGQISSEVPQNLSASRPQDRQFILSSKKLLLSDSGFYLCAWGQAIYEQYFGPGTRLTVT.

The gene calls are TRBV11-3 and TRBJ2-5, with D tentatively TRBD2 (5 bases). This CDR3 is built from 13 residues. The V gene's germline CDR1 is SGHNT and CDR2 YENEEA. With 2 bases removed from V and 8 bases from J, the gap between germline ends came to 12 bases. CDR3 bases: TGTGCCAGCAGCTTACGAGGGCAAGGCACCCAGTACTTC. The encoded protein is CASSLRGQGTQYF.

The V call is TRBV11-2, the J call TRBJ2-2; 7 bases agree with TRBD2. Germline CDR1 is SGHAT and CDR2 is FQNNGV. V lost 5 bases to trimming and J lost 5 bases; unmatched junction nucleotides: 2. The CDR3 is made up of 13 amino acids. CDR3 sequence reads: CASSPRGTGELFF. The CDR3 region has the DNA TGTGCCAGCAGCCCGCGGGGGACCGGGGAGCTGTTTTTT. The whole variable domain, remainder taken from reference TRBV11-2 and TRBJ2-2, is EAGVAQSPRYKIIEKRQSVAFWCNPISGHATLYWYQQILGQGPKLLIQFQNNGVVDDSQLPKDRFSAERLKGVDSTLKIQPAKLEDSAVYLCASSPRGTGELFFGEGSRLTVL.